Shown below are 25 T cell receptor beta chains from a single sample sequenced in a study of shared clonotypes between healthy human individuals. Using immunoSEQ multiplex PCR, the repertoire was profiled, and TCRdb retains in-frame clones only, with some absent. This sample has under 1,900,000 clones; about 98.5% occur once, and the top ten carry about 0.35%. Sequenced: naive CD4+ T cells sorted from blood. Subset in this sample: CD45RA+ positively selected. The receptor set was obtained from a man in his thirties or forties in good health.

This chain joins TRBV27 and TRBJ2-7; 12 bases fit TRBD2. Germline V lookup: CDR1 MNHEY, CDR2 SMNVEV (reference sequence). Trimming cost V 2 bases and J 2 bases; bases outside gene matches: 10. The CDR3 covers 18 residues. This CDR3 is CASSLRTSGTFPPYEQYF. The CDR3 region has the DNA TGTGCCAGCAGTTTACGGACTAGCGGGACCTTCCCTCCCTACGAGCAGTACTTC.

The chain recombines TRBV9 with TRBJ1-4, with D possibly being TRBD1 (6 bases). V lost 4 bases to trimming and J lost 4 bases, with 8 bases between them. Germline V gene data show CDR1 as SGDLS and CDR2 as YYNGEE. The CDR3 loop spans 13 amino acids. Here the CDR3 reads CASSRQVNEKLFF. The CDR3 DNA reads as TGTGCCAGCAGCAGACAGGTTAATGAAAAACTGTTTTTT.

The chain employs TRBV25-1 and TRBJ2-6, with D perhaps matching TRBD1 or TRBD2 (5 bases each). The CDR3 length is 16 residues. V lost 1 base and J 0 bases, leaving 7 bases between the germline ends. Germline V gene lookup returns CDR1 MGHDK and CDR2 SYGVNS. CDR3 region: CASSEFGGSGANVLTF. In DNA, the CDR3 is TGTGCCAGCAGTGAATTTGGGGGCTCTGGGGCCAACGTCCTGACTTTC.

The chain employs TRBV19 and TRBJ2-2; 7 nucleotides match TRBD1. Germline CDR1 LNHDA, CDR2 SQIVND (reference sequence). CDR3 size: 15 residues. The V gene end was trimmed by 5 bases and the J gene end by 7 bases; junction bases not matched to a gene: 10. The CDR3 DNA reads TGTGCCAGTAGTTCCGGGGACAGACGGATCGGGGAGCTGTTTTTT. Amino acid sequence: CASSSGDRRIGELFF.

The genes are TRBV7-2 and TRBJ2-7; maybe TRBD2 (6 bases). Trimming took 2 bases from V and 3 from J, leaving 14 bases between them. Germline CDR1 SGHTA, CDR2 FQGNSA. CDR3 length equals 15 residues. This CDR3 reads CASSLQTSRVYEQYF. The CDR3 coding sequence is TGTGCCAGCAGCTTACAGACTAGTCGGGTCTACGAGCAGTACTTC.

The chain has TRBV19 and TRBJ2-4; no clear D. Trimming removed 9 bases from V and 3 bases from J, with 15 bases in between. Germline assignment: CDR1 LNHDA and CDR2 SQIVND (reference sequence). The CDR3 runs to 14 residues. The CDR3 DNA reads TGTGCCAGCCACAGCGACTCCAACAAAAACATTCAGTACTTC. This gives the protein CASHSDSNKNIQYF.

The chain is built from TRBV7-9 and TRBJ2-1; TRBD2 matches at 12 bases. CDR3 length: 19 residues. V was pared by 1 base and J by 2 bases, with 9 bases of the junction left unmatched. From germline, CDR1 is SEHNR and CDR2 FQNEAQ (reference sequence). The CDR3 region has the DNA TGTGCCAGCAGCTTAGTCCCGCTAGCGGGAGGGATAGCCTACAATGAGCAGTTCTTC. The encoded protein is CASSLVPLAGGIAYNEQFF.

The chain employs TRBV15 and TRBJ2-3, with TRBD2 identical over 15 bases. The germline V gene encodes CDR1 LNHNV and CDR2 YYDKDF (reference sequence). The CDR3 is made up of 16 amino acids. Losses at the gene ends were 4 bases for V and 7 bases for J; bases not matched to a gene: 6. The CDR3 loop reads CATSTAGTSGRNTQYF. CDR3 DNA sequence: TGTGCCACCAGCACTGCCGGGACTAGCGGGAGGAATACGCAGTATTTT.

Regarding this clone: It is unclear where the CDR3 begins or ends on the DNA, so no DNA is shown, and the CDR3 is as TCRdb lists it. The chain links TRBV6-5 to TRBJ2-1; the table calls TRBD2, which could not be checked here. The CDR3 spans 13 amino acids, including both terminal residues. Germline-derived CDR1 and CDR2 are MNHEY and SVGAGI. The CDR3: CASSTSGYNEQFF.

V and J are TRBV9 and TRBJ2-1; 10 bases are shared with TRBD1. The V gene end was trimmed by 4 bases and the J gene end by 6 bases; junction bases not matched to a gene: 10. The germline CDR1 and CDR2 sequences are SGDLS and YYNGEE. CDR3 size: 16 residues. The CDR3 coding sequence is TGTGCCAGCAGCTTAGGGACAGGGGAGTATACCAATGAGCAGTTCTTC. Its protein is CASSLGTGEYTNEQFF.

The gene calls are TRBV7-9 and TRBJ2-7; D perhaps matches TRBD2 (6 bases). This CDR3 comprises 14 residues. V was trimmed by 3 bases and J by 7 bases, leaving 16 bases between them. Germline lookup yields CDR1 SEHNR and CDR2 FQNEAQ (reference sequence). CDR3 region: CASSFNLPGREQYF. In nucleotides, the CDR3 is TGTGCCAGCAGCTTCAACCTTCCCGGGAGAGAGCAGTACTTC.

The chain uses TRBV5-1 and TRBJ1-2; unclear D gene. V dropped 7 bases and J dropped 0 bases, with 16 bases sitting between them. This CDR3 has 15 residues. Germline CDR1 SGHRS, CDR2 YFSETQ. The CDR3 here is CASAIIGGSNYGYTF. DNA of the CDR3: TGCGCCAGCGCAATCATAGGCGGCTCTAACTATGGCTACACCTTC.

This clone was detected once. The V call is TRBV5-1, the J call TRBJ2-3; weak D call: TRBD2 (5 bases). Germline values: CDR1 SGHRS, CDR2 YFSETQ. This CDR3 spans 14 amino acids. Trimming removed 6 bases at V and 6 bases at J, with 17 bases between. The CDR3 reads CASTQISGADTQYF. The DNA for the CDR3 is TGCGCCAGCACCCAAATAAGCGGAGCGGATACGCAGTATTTT.

V and J are TRBV18 and TRBJ2-5; D is unresolved. Per the germline V gene, CDR1 is KGHSH and CDR2 is LQKENI. The CDR3 runs 12 residues. V was clipped by 6 bases and J by 1 base, with 6 bases between them. The CDR3 DNA reads as TGTGCCAGCTCTTTTTCCCAAGAGACCCAGTACTTC. It codes for CASSFSQETQYF.

V is TRBV29-1 and J is TRBJ2-7; 9 nucleotides align to TRBD2. The CDR3 contains 14 residues. The germline CDR1 and CDR2 sequences are SQVTM and ANQGSEA. Germline trimming cut 4 bases from V and 0 bases from J; bases unmatched to any gene: 4. CDR3 sequence reads: CSVVQTSGSYEQYF. The CDR3 coding sequence is TGCAGCGTTGTTCAGACTAGCGGCTCCTACGAGCAGTACTTC.

Only one count was recorded for this clone. The CDR3 DNA is TGTGCCAGCAGCGTAGAATCTGGGACAGCGTCGAGCTACAATGAGCAGTTCTTC. Its translation: CASSVESGTASSYNEQFF. V and J are TRBV9 and TRBJ2-1; 7 nucleotides agree with TRBD1. This CDR3 is built from 18 residues. V lost 0 bases and J lost 3; bases outside the gene matches: 12. CDR1 is SGDLS and CDR2 is YYNGEE in the germline V gene.

This clone appeared a single time. This chain links TRBV28 with TRBJ2-7; no firm D call. V lost 6 bases to trimming and J lost 7 bases, with 19 bases between them. Germline loops: CDR1 MDHEN, CDR2 SYDVKM. The CDR3 has 14 residues. DNA of the CDR3: TGTGCCAGCAGCCCTCACACAGTTATCAAAGAGCAGTACTTC. This encodes CASSPHTVIKEQYF.

V usage is TRBV27 and J usage is TRBJ1-3; TRBD1 aligns across 8 bases. Germline CDR1 is MNHEY and CDR2 is SMNVEV (reference sequence). With 6 bases clipped from V and 0 bases from J, the junction kept 1 base outside the gene matches. This CDR3 has 14 residues. CDR3 sequence reads: CASSDRGSGNTIYF. CDR3 DNA sequence: TGTGCCAGCAGCGACAGGGGCTCTGGAAACACCATATATTTT.

The chain carries TRBV25-1 and TRBJ2-5, with 7 bases fitting TRBD1. CDR1 MGHDK and CDR2 SYGVNS come from the germline V gene. CDR3 size: 15 residues. V shed 2 bases and J 5 bases; nucleotides not matched to a gene: 8. The CDR3 region is CASSELDRARETQYF. The CDR3 DNA is TGTGCCAGCAGTGAACTAGACAGGGCGAGGGAGACCCAGTACTTC.

The V and J genes are TRBV27 and TRBJ2-1, with TRBD2 matching 7 bases. After removal of 0 bases from V and 2 bases from J, the junction contained 4 bases not matched to a gene. The CDR3 is 16 residues long. Looked up from germline, CDR1 is MNHEY and CDR2 is SMNVEV (reference sequence). The CDR3 DNA is TGTGCCAGCAGTTTATCAGCGGGACCTCCCTACAATGAGCAGTTCTTC. Its translation: CASSLSAGPPYNEQFF.

The rearrangement uses TRBV7-2 and TRBJ2-1; 8 positions agree with TRBD2. With 2 bases clipped from V and 3 bases from J, the junction kept 6 bases outside the gene matches. CDR3 length: 16 amino acids. Germline assignment: CDR1 SGHTA and CDR2 FQGNSA. CDR3 sequence (DNA): TGTGCCAGCAGCTTAAAGGGCACTAGCGGCTACAATGAGCAGTTCTTC. Translated, it gives CASSLKGTSGYNEQFF. Variable domain in full (rest from reference TRBV7-2 and TRBJ2-1): GAGVSQSPSNKVTEKGKDVELRCDPISGHTALYWYRQSLGQGLEFLIYFQGNSAPDKSGLPSDRFSAERTGGSVSTLTIQRTQQEDSAVYLCASSLKGTSGYNEQFFGPGTRLTVL.

To note about this clone: The sample carries other DNA sequences with the same CDR3. The chain couples TRBV9 to TRBJ2-7, with a tentative D call TRBD1 (6 bases). Per germline, CDR1 SGDLS and CDR2 YYNGEE. The V gene lost 0 bases and the J gene lost 4 bases, with 11 bases spanning the gap. The CDR3 loop spans 14 amino acids. CDR3 in DNA: TGTGCCAGCAGCGTAGGGGGGACACCTTACGAGCAGTACTTC. Translated: CASSVGGTPYEQYF.

The V and J genes are TRBV7-2 and TRBJ1-1, with D uncertain. This CDR3 contains 14 residues. Trimming removed 6 bases from V and 4 bases from J, with 15 bases in between. Germline CDR1 reads SGHTA; CDR2 reads FQGNSA. Here the CDR3 DNA reads TGTGCCAGCAGTTCGCGTCTTGGGAGCACTGAAGCTTTCTTT. Amino acids: CASSSRLGSTEAFF.

The chain employs TRBV6-1 and TRBJ2-1, with D perhaps TRBD2 (6 bases). The CDR3 sequence is 15 residues long. In germline, CDR1 is MNHNS, CDR2 SASEGT. Trimming shortened V by 6 bases and J by 3 bases, and 15 bases separated the two germline ends. The CDR3 spells CASRYGTQDYNEQFF. In DNA form, the CDR3 reads TGTGCCAGCAGGTACGGGACTCAAGACTACAATGAGCAGTTCTTC.

This chain links TRBV11-1 with TRBJ2-7; 8 bases fit TRBD1. Trimming cost V 3 bases and J 4 bases; bases outside gene matches: 8. The germline CDR1 and CDR2 sequences are SGHAT and FQDESV (reference sequence). The CDR3 sequence is 15 residues long. CDR3 DNA sequence: TGTGCCAGCAGCTTTTGTGACAGGGGAAAATACGAGCAGTACTTC. Its translation is CASSFCDRGKYEQYF.